This T cell receptor beta chain is from a study of early T cells in non-severe SARS-CoV-2 infection. Study overall: Sequencing of unsorted whole blood was done on bulk RNA, leaving chains unpaired.

General observations from the study: Anti-spike CD8 responses were favored in VDJdb matching, and private and CD4 specificities were missed.

Germline assignment: CDR1 DFQATT and CDR2 SNEGSKA (reference sequence). J gave up 3 bases and V 1 base, and 6 bases lay outside the gene matches. This CDR3 comprises 15 residues. This clonotype was counted between two and nine times. As yet, its antigen is unknown. Each single cDNA molecule received a unique molecular identifier. TCRdb itself ran the 5' RACE reads through MiXCR, one entry per CDR3 protein. The sample shows tens of thousands of distinct CDR3 sequences, around 13% of them seen only once. The clonotype comes from an adult who was a healthcare worker with PCR-confirmed SARS-CoV-2 infection or an uninfected control (not recorded which). The rearrangement uses TRBV20-1 and TRBJ2-1; 7 positions agree with TRBD1. The sequencing input was whole blood. CDR3 coding DNA: TGCAGTGCTAGAGTGAAACAGGGGTTCTACAATGAGCAGTTCTTC. Residues: CSARVKQGFYNEQFF.